This TCR beta chain was captured by sequencing in a study of blood T cell repertoires in COVID-19. Study-level background: There were acute and convalescent COVID-19 samples, and they came from the United States, Italy and Spain.

Participant age was roughly 18 to 100 years, and participants resided in approximately 24 US areas. Participant reports of clinical history set cohort assignment. The length of the CDR3 is 14 residues. CDR1 is SQVTM and CDR2 is ANQGSEA in the germline V gene. The V segment lost 4 bases and the J segment 5 bases; nucleotides outside the gene matches: 10. Only in-frame clones appear in the TCRdb table, and some are missing; sequencing was by immunoSEQ multiplex PCR. Among under 250,000 clones listed, around 89% were seen once. This clone was found once. The sequenced sample consisted of PBMCs or T cells enriched from blood (not recorded which). The chain employs TRBV29-1 and TRBJ1-1; TRBD1 agrees at 7 bases. The sequence derives from a woman between 18 and 29 years old in a cohort exposed to, infected with or recovered from COVID-19 (not recorded which). The CDR3 reads CSVAGRQGRTEAFF. CDR3 bases: TGCAGCGTTGCAGGGAGACAGGGTAGAACTGAAGCTTTCTTT.